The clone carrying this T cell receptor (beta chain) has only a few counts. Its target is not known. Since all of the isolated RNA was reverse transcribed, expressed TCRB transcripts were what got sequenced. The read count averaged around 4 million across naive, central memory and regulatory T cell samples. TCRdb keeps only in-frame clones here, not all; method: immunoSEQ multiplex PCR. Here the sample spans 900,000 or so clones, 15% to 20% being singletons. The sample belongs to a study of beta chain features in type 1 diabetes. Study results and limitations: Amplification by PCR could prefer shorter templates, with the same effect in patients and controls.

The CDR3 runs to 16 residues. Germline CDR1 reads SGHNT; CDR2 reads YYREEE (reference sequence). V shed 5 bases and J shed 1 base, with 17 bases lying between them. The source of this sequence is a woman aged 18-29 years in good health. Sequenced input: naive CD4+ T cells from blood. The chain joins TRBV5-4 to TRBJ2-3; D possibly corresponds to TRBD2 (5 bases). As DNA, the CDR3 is TGTGCCAGCAGTTCCCGGACTGGCGTCGGCACAGATACGCAGTATTTT. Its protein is CASSSRTGVGTDTQYF.